These 27 T cell receptor beta chains originate from one sample sequenced in a study of T cells after yellow fever vaccination. MiXCR, run by TCRdb on the 5' RACE reads, gives a single entry per CDR3 protein. The sample gives some 500,000 distinct CDR3 sequences, roughly 12% of which show up once; 11% to 15% is in the top ten. This specimen consisted of PBMCs, obtained on the day of the yellow fever booster vaccination. These receptors were obtained from a man aged 25 to 45 who received the YFV17D yellow fever vaccine.

At least ten counts were recorded for this clonotype. V and J are TRBV5-1 and TRBJ2-7, with 8 bases fitting TRBD1. Germline CDR1 and CDR2: SGHRS and YFSETQ. The CDR3 consists of 15 residues. Trimming cost V 4 bases and J 0 bases; bases outside gene matches: 6. The CDR3 reads CASSGQGGVSYEQYF. The CDR3 DNA reads TGCGCCAGCAGCGGACAGGGTGGGGTCTCCTACGAGCAGTACTTC. Supplemented by reference TRBV5-1 and TRBJ2-7, the full variable domain reads KAGVTQTPRYLIKTRGQQVTLSCSPISGHRSVSWYQQTPGQGLQFLFEYFSETQRNKGNFPGRFSGRQFSNSRSEMNVSTLELGDSALYLCASSGQGGVSYEQYFGPGTRLTVT.

This clonotype was found a few times. V gene TRBV20-1 combines with J gene TRBJ1-1; D remains unclear. V lost 3 bases and J lost 0, with 11 bases in between. The germline gives CDR1 DFQATT, CDR2 SNEGSKA (reference sequence). The CDR3 has 14 amino acids. CDR3 loop: CSASRGDLNTEAFF. In DNA form, the CDR3 reads TGCAGTGCTAGTCGTGGAGACCTGAACACTGAAGCTTTCTTT.

The chain combines TRBV5-8 with TRBJ2-3; 11 bases line up with TRBD2. The CDR3 consists of 17 residues. The germline CDR1 and CDR2 sequences are SGHTS and YDEGEE. With V trimmed by 4 bases and J by 5 bases, 12 bases remained unmatched. The CDR3 sequence is CASSQGALAGAKDTQYF. CDR3 nucleotide sequence: TGTGCCAGCAGCCAGGGGGCACTAGCGGGAGCAAAAGATACGCAGTATTTT.

This chain links TRBV5-1 with TRBJ2-1, with a possible D match to TRBD1 (7 bases). The CDR3 is 14 amino acids. V was clipped by 4 bases and J by 2 bases, with 10 bases between them. Germline V CDR1 and CDR2: SGHRS, YFSETQ. CDR3 DNA sequence: TGCGCCAGCAGCGCCAGGGGGGCCTACAATGAGCAGTTCTTC. Its protein product is CASSARGAYNEQFF.

This chain joins TRBV28 and TRBJ2-2; D tentatively reads TRBD1 or TRBD2 (5 bases each). This CDR3 comprises 15 residues. Looked up from germline, CDR1 is MDHEN and CDR2 is SYDVKM. Deletions cut 5 bases from V and 0 bases from J, with 10 bases between. The chain's CDR3 is CASSGGTSNTGELFF. The DNA for the CDR3 is TGTGCCAGCAGTGGTGGGACGTCGAACACCGGGGAGCTGTTTTTT.

J is TRBJ2-7 and V is TRBV3-1; D unclear. Trimming stripped 3 bases from V and 2 bases from J, with 14 bases between. Germline V gives CDR1 LGHDT, CDR2 YNNKEL (reference sequence). CDR3 length: 15 residues. The CDR3 loop reads CASSQLAEPTYEQYF. CDR3 sequence (DNA): TGTGCCAGCAGCCAGTTAGCCGAACCCACCTACGAGCAGTACTTC.

This clonotype has only a few counts. J is TRBJ1-2 and V is TRBV14, with a weak D call TRBD1 (5 bases). The V gene's germline CDR1 is SGHDN and CDR2 FVKESK. The CDR3 is 15 residues long. The germline V and J ends were trimmed by 0 bases and 4 bases, with 12 bases remaining between them. As DNA, the CDR3 is TGTGCCAGCAGCCAAGAAAGCAGGGCGGGCTATGGCTACACCTTC. Its translation is CASSQESRAGYGYTF.

This clonotype was found a few times. The chain is built from TRBV29-1 and TRBJ1-4; 7 nucleotides line up with TRBD1. Looked up from germline, CDR1 is SQVTM and CDR2 is ANQGSEA. V lost 7 bases and J lost 0; bases outside the gene matches: 5. The CDR3 extends over 14 amino acids. The CDR3 protein is CSGWDRSTNEKLFF. The CDR3 DNA sequence: TGCAGCGGATGGGACAGATCAACTAATGAAAAACTGTTTTTT.

This chain connects TRBV6-5 to TRBJ2-7; the D call may be TRBD1 or TRBD2 (5 bases each). The V and J ends lost 2 bases and 5 bases respectively, with 16 bases between them. The V gene's germline CDR1 is MNHEY and CDR2 SVGAGI. The CDR3 spans 15 residues. CDR3 nucleotides: TGTGCCAGCAGTTACGGAGACCCCTGGGACCACGAGCAGTACTTC. It is translated as CASSYGDPWDHEQYF.

This clonotype occurred a few times. This chain joins TRBV18 and TRBJ2-3; 8 bases are a match to TRBD2. The trim removed 2 bases at V and 5 bases at J, leaving 0 bases unmatched. The CDR3 totals 13 residues. CDR1 and CDR2 from the germline V gene are KGHSH and LQKENI. Written as DNA, the CDR3 is TGTGCCAGCTCACCAGCGGGAGGAGATACGCAGTATTTT. Translation: CASSPAGGDTQYF. Supplemented by reference TRBV18 and TRBJ2-3, the full variable domain reads NAGVMQNPRHLVRRRGQEARLRCSPMKGHSHVYWYRQLPEEGLKFMVYLQKENIIDESGMPKERFSAEFPKEGPSILRIQQVVRGDSAAYFCASSPAGGDTQYFGPGTRLTVL.

This clonotype was recorded a few times. V usage is TRBV29-1 and J usage is TRBJ2-7, with 7 bases lining up with TRBD2. With V trimmed by 4 bases and J by 5 bases, 8 bases remained unmatched. This CDR3 region has 13 residues. Germline CDR1 and CDR2: SQVTM and ANQGSEA. The CDR3 here is CSVAPGRGDEQYF. The CDR3 bases are TGCAGCGTTGCCCCGGGACGGGGGGACGAGCAGTACTTC.

The chain is built from TRBV29-1 and TRBJ2-5, with 8 bases fitting TRBD1. V gave up 1 base and J gave up 5 bases; unmatched junction bases: 9. In germline, CDR1 is SQVTM, CDR2 ANQGSEA. The CDR3 spans 15 residues. The CDR3 DNA sequence: TGCAGCGTTGAAGCGGACAGGGCACTTCTGGAGACCCAGTACTTC. It translates to CSVEADRALLETQYF.

The rearrangement uses TRBV6-2 or TRBV6-3 and TRBJ2-7; TRBD2 matches at 10 bases. The CDR3 loop spans 14 amino acids. Per germline, CDR1 MNHEY and CDR2 SVGEGT. J lost 5 bases, V lost 6 bases, and 7 bases had no gene match. In DNA form, the CDR3 reads TGTGCCAGCAGGCCTAGCGGGAGAGGTGACGAGCAGTACTTC. Amino acids: CASRPSGRGDEQYF.

The chain combines TRBV28 with TRBJ1-1; D call uncertain. The CDR3 is made up of 14 amino acids. In germline, CDR1 is MDHEN, CDR2 SYDVKM. The germline V and J ends were trimmed by 3 bases and 1 base, with 9 bases remaining between them. CDR3 loop: CASSFISGNTEAFF. In DNA form, the CDR3 reads TGTGCCAGCAGTTTCATTTCAGGGAACACTGAAGCTTTCTTT.

This clonotype has a handful of counts. The chain uses TRBV2 and TRBJ2-7; D is perhaps TRBD1 or TRBD2 (5 bases each). CDR3 length: 17 residues. Germline CDR1 reads SNHLY; CDR2 reads FYNNEI. Trimming took off 3 bases at V and 2 bases at J, with 20 bases between the two ends. CDR3 in amino acids: CASSEGLRDRSTYEQYF. The CDR3 DNA reads TGTGCCAGCAGTGAGGGGCTCCGGGACCGATCCACCTACGAGCAGTACTTC.

This chain connects TRBV10-3 to TRBJ2-1; 8 bases agree with TRBD1. The trim removed 5 bases at V and 7 bases at J, leaving 13 bases unmatched. Germline CDR1 reads ENHRY; CDR2 reads SYGVKD. This CDR3 comprises 16 residues. In nucleotides, the CDR3 is TGTGCCATCAGTACCAGGGGGCGAGGGAATTGGAATGAGCAGTTCTTC. This codes for CAISTRGRGNWNEQFF.

The chain links TRBV6-5 to TRBJ2-2; tentative D call: TRBD1 (6 bases). CDR3 length: 15 amino acids. The V end lost 7 bases, the J end lost 4 bases, and 16 bases lay between the germline ends. The germline V gene encodes CDR1 MNHEY and CDR2 SVGAGI. In nucleotides, the CDR3 is TGTGCCAGCATTAAGGAGAGGGGGTCCACCGGGGAGCTGTTTTTT. Amino acid sequence: CASIKERGSTGELFF.

This chain joins TRBV19 and TRBJ2-3; 9 nucleotides align to TRBD2. The CDR3 runs 15 residues. J lost 8 bases, V lost 2 bases, and 8 bases had no gene match. Germline loops: CDR1 LNHDA, CDR2 SQIVND (reference sequence). The CDR3 protein is CASSIMAGGQSTQYF. The CDR3 coding sequence is TGTGCCAGTAGTATAATGGCGGGAGGGCAGAGTACGCAGTATTTT. Supplemented by reference TRBV19 and TRBJ2-3, the full variable domain reads DGGITQSPKYLFRKEGQNVTLSCEQNLNHDAMYWYRQDPGQGLRLIYYSQIVNDFQKGDIAEGYSVSREKKESFPLTVTSAQKNPTAFYLCASSIMAGGQSTQYFGPGTRLTVL.

V gene TRBV12-5 combines with J gene TRBJ2-2; 9 bases are a match to TRBD2. The trim removed 9 bases at V and 2 bases at J, leaving 10 bases unmatched. Per the germline V gene, CDR1 is LGHNT and CDR2 is FRNRAP. CDR3 size: 16 residues. The CDR3 loop is CASQPRLADNTGELFF. CDR3 DNA sequence: TGTGCTAGCCAACCCCGACTAGCGGATAACACCGGGGAGCTGTTTTTT.

V is TRBV19 and J is TRBJ1-1; TRBD1 might be the D (5 bases). CDR1 and CDR2 (germline): LNHDA, SQIVND (reference sequence). This CDR3 region has 13 residues. Trimming removed 7 bases at V and 5 bases at J, with 14 bases between. The CDR3 DNA reads as TGTGCCAGTACGTCGTTGGGGCGGACTGAAGCTTTCTTT. This encodes CASTSLGRTEAFF.

This sequence joins TRBV16 and TRBJ2-3; TRBD1 is a possible D gene (5 bases). Trimming removed 4 bases from V and 0 bases from J, with 11 bases in between. There are 15 residues in the CDR3. Germline CDR1 is KGHSY and CDR2 is FQNENV. CDR3 sequence: CASSRQLTSTDTQYF. CDR3 DNA: TGTGCCAGCAGCCGACAGCTTACTAGCACAGATACGCAGTATTTT.

This clonotype was detected a few times. The chain has TRBV7-2 and TRBJ2-1, with TRBD2 identical over 7 bases. V shed 3 bases and J 4 bases; nucleotides not matched to a gene: 6. The CDR3 totals 15 residues. Germline V gives CDR1 SGHTA, CDR2 FQGNSA. CDR3 loop: CASSLGGSEYNEQFF. The CDR3 coding sequence is TGTGCCAGCAGCTTGGGGGGGAGCGAATACAATGAGCAGTTCTTC.

The chain is built from TRBV7-8 and TRBJ1-1; 11 bases are a match to TRBD1. Germline assignment: CDR1 SGHVS and CDR2 FQNEAQ. The CDR3 consists of 14 residues. V trimming: 4 bases; J trimming: 7 bases; junction bases outside the gene matches: 5. The CDR3 here is CASSSDRGRVEAFF. The CDR3, as DNA: TGTGCCAGCAGCTCGGACAGGGGGCGGGTTGAAGCTTTCTTT. Together with reference TRBV7-8 and TRBJ1-1, the CDR3 gives the full variable domain: GAGVSQSPRYKVAKRGQDVALRCDPISGHVSLFWYQQALGQGPEFLTYFQNEAQLDKSGLPSDRFFAERPEGSVSTLKIQRTQQEDSAVYLCASSSDRGRVEAFFGQGTRLTVV.

For the CDR3, the DNA is TGTGCCAGCAGTTCCATCCGGGGGGCTGAAGCTTTCTTT. Translation: CASSSIRGAEAFF. The V call is TRBV12-3 or TRBV12-4, the J call TRBJ1-1; D may be TRBD1 (5 bases). Trimming took off 4 bases at V and 6 bases at J, with 12 bases between the two ends. The CDR3 sequence is 13 residues long.

The V gene is TRBV7-2, the J gene TRBJ2-6, with D perhaps TRBD2 (6 bases). The V end lost 5 bases, the J end lost 0 bases, and 14 bases lay between the germline ends. Germline V CDR1 and CDR2: SGHTA, FQGNSA. The CDR3 spans 17 residues. This CDR3 reads CASSPAGGISGANVLTF. The CDR3 DNA reads TGTGCCAGCAGCCCTGCTGGGGGGATCTCTGGGGCCAACGTCCTGACTTTC. Full variable domain (outside the CDR3, taken from reference TRBV7-2 and TRBJ2-6): GAGVSQSPSNKVTEKGKDVELRCDPISGHTALYWYRQSLGQGLEFLIYFQGNSAPDKSGLPSDRFSAERTGGSVSTLTIQRTQQEDSAVYLCASSPAGGISGANVLTFGAGSRLTVL.

V is TRBV25-1 and J is TRBJ2-1; 7 positions match TRBD1. This CDR3 is 15 amino acids long. The V segment lost 4 bases and the J segment 4 bases; nucleotides outside the gene matches: 7. Germline V lookup: CDR1 MGHDK, CDR2 SYGVNS. In DNA, the CDR3 is TGTGCCAGCAGTGGAGGAAAGGGACAGTACAATGAGCAGTTCTTC. This translates into CASSGGKGQYNEQFF.

This clonotype was seen only a few times. The J gene is TRBJ2-3, the V gene TRBV5-1, with TRBD2 identical over 7 bases. The CDR3 extends over 15 amino acids. CDR1 is SGHRS, CDR2 YFSETQ, per germline. Germline trimming cut 0 bases from V and 3 bases from J; bases unmatched to any gene: 4. The CDR3 nucleotides are TGCGCCAGCAGCTTGGTCCTAGCGGAAACAGATACGCAGTATTTT. It codes for CASSLVLAETDTQYF.